Detailed here is one TCR beta chain. This sample stems from a study of blood T cells in healthy people across ages. On the study more broadly: Per two T cells, template switching captured roughly one barcoded beta molecule.

The germline V gene encodes CDR1 SEHNR and CDR2 FQNEAQ (reference sequence). The J segment lost 6 bases and the V segment lost 5 bases, leaving 9 bases of the junction unmatched. CDR3 length equals 15 residues. Primers used in a second PCR of roughly 6 to 11 cycles were a sample-barcoded 5' primer and a J-beta primer mix. Every cDNA molecule bore a tag from a template-switch adaptor containing 12 random nucleotides. TCRdb ran MiXCR on the 5' RACE reads and lists one entry per CDR3 protein. The sample lists 1 million to 1.2 million distinct CDR3 sequences, around two fifths occurring once. It was around 9 milliliters of peripheral blood that were drawn from each donor. Per sample, at least 5 micrograms of total RNA were extracted.

This receptor was taken from a man aged 18 to 30 in good health. The V call is TRBV7-9, the J call TRBJ2-1; 8 bases are a match to TRBD1. Specimen: blood. The DNA for the CDR3 is TGTGCCAGCAGCGCGCGGACAGGGTTAGGCAATGAGCAGTTCTTC. This gives the protein CASSARTGLGNEQFF.